This T cell receptor (beta chain) was profiled in a study of vaccination and CD4 T cells after COVID-19. Study information: The study enrolled six male and four female convalescents, two of whom were Hispanic. Overlapping spike peptides of SARS-CoV-2, HCoV-NL63, HCoV-OC43 and HCoV-229E were used, and cells were stimulated with them.

CDR3 length: 12 amino acids. Germline-derived CDR1 and CDR2 are MNHNS and SASEGT. Trimming stripped 6 bases from V and 6 bases from J, with 12 bases between. Cultured CD4+ T cell DNA underwent sequencing with the Oncomine TCR Beta short-read assay. TCRdb fed the PCR reads into MiXCR, producing one record per CDR3 protein. The repertoire holds approximately 11,000 distinct CDR3 sequences, with 30% to 35% as singletons. In its sample, this clonotype was seen a few times. The antigen remains undetermined. Treatment here: roughly 11-day PBMC culture with coronavirus spike peptide pools or control peptides (ViraFEST assay). Peptide-pool expansion of antigen-specific T cells preceded TCR sequencing in ViraFEST. Roughly 1.9 million PBMCs went into each well for culture with around 9.2 IU/ml IL-2 and roughly 9 ug/ml peptide pools.

This TCR was sampled from a human donor who had recovered from COVID-19. Input material: CD4+ T cells from blood, cultured in vitro. This rearrangement joins TRBV6-1 to TRBJ2-7, with D tentatively TRBD1 (5 bases). As DNA, the CDR3 is TGTGCCAGCAGGCGCAGGGTTGGCGAGCAGTACTTC. Its translation: CASRRRVGEQYF.